This TCR beta chain comes out of a study of CD8 T cells in Susac syndrome. When the RNA was reverse transcribed, random hexamers were used with an input of roughly 0.45 to 1 ug. TCRdb processed the immunoSEQ multiplex PCR reads anew with MiXCR; each CDR3 protein has one entry. The sample records approximately 190,000 distinct CDR3 sequences, under 97% being singletons. V lost 3 bases to trimming and J lost 6 bases, with 18 bases between them. CDR3 length: 15 residues. The germline gives CDR1 DFQATT, CDR2 SNEGSKA (reference sequence). The rearrangement links TRBV20-1 to TRBJ2-4; D possibly matches TRBD1 or TRBD2 (5 bases each). The sequencing input was CD4+ T cells from PBMCs. This receptor was obtained from a human donor with Susac syndrome. The CDR3 bases are TGCAGTGCTAGGGGGTCGGCCGGGGACCCAAACATTCAGTACTTC. Residues: CSARGSAGDPNIQYF.